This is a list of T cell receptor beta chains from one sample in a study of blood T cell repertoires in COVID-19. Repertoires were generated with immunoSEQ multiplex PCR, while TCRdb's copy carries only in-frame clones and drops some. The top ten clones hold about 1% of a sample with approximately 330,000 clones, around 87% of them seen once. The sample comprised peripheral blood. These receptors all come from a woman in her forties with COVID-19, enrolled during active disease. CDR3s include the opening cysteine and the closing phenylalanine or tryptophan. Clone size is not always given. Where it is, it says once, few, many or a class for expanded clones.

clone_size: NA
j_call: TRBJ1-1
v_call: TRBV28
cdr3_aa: CASSLKGGRPNTEAFF

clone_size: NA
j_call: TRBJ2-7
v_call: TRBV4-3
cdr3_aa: CASSQARGGRYKQYF

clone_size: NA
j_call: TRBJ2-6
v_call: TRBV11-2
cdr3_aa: CASSAGTGFSGANVLTF

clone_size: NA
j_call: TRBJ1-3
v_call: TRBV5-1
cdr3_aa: CASSYTGGGNTIYF

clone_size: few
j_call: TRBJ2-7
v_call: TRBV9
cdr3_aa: CASSPPAGEAYEQYF

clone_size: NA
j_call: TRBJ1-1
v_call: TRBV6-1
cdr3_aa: CASSEPGTEAFF

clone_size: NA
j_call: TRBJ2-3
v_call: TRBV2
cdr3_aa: CASCRISTDTQYF

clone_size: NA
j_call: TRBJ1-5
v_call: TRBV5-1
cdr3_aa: CASSLSGDYSNQPQHF

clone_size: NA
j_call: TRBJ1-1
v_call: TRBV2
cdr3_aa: CASSDRGEAFF

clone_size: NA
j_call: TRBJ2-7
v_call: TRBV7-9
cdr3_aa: CASRPWDSSYEQYF

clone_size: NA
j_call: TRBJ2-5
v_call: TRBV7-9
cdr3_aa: CASSWTRGRFETQYF

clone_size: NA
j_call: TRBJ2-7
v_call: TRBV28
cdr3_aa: CASSLWSGVYEQYF

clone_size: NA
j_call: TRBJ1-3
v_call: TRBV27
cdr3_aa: CASRRQGENTIYF

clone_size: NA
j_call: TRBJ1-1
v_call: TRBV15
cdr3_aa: CATSQGRGTEAFF

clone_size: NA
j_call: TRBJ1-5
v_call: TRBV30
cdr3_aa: CAWSPPYQPQHF

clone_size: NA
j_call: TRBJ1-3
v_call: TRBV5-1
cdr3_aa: CASSLVGTGNSGNTIYF

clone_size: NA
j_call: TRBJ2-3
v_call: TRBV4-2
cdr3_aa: CASSLGGGGTDTQYF

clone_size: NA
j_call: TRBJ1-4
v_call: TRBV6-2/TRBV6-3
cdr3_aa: CASSTGWTNEKLFF

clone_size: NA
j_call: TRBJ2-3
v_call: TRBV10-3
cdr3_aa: CAISESGQGTDTQYF

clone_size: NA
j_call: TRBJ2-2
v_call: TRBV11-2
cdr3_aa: CASSPRPHTGASNTGELFF

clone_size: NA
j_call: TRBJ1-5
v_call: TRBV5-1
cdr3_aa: CASSLGQGQPQHF

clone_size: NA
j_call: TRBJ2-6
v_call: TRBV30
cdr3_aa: CAWSSTGLSGANVLTF

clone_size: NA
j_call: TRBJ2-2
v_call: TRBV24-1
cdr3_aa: CATSGTSGRGTVAGELFF